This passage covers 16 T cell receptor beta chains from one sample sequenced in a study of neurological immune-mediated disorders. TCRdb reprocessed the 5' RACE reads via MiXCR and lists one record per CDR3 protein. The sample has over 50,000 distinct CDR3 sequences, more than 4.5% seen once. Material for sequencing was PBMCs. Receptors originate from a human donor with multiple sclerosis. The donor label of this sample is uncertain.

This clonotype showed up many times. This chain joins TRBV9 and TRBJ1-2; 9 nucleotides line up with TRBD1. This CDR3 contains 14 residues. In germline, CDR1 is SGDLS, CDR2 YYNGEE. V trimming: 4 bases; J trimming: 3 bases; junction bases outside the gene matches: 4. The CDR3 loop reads CASSSRTGDYGYTF. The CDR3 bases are TGTGCCAGCAGCTCCAGGACAGGGGACTATGGCTACACCTTC.

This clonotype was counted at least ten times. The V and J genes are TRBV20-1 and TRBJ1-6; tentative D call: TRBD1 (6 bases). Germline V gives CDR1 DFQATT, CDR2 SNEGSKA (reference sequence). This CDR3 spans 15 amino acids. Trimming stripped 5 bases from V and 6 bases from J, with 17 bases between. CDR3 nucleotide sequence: TGCAGTGCTCCCGGGGGGGCAGTAACTAATTCACCCCTCCACTTT. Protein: CSAPGGAVTNSPLHF.

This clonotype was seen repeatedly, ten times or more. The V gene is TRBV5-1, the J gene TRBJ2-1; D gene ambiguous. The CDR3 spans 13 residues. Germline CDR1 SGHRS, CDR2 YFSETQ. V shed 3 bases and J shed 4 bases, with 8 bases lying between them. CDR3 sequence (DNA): TGCGCCAGCAGCTCTCAGAGTTACAATGAGCAGTTCTTC. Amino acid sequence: CASSSQSYNEQFF.

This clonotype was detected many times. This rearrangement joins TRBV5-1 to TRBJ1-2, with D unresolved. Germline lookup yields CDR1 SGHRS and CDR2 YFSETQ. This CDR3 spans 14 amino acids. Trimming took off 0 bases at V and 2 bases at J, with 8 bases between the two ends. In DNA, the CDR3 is TGCGCCAGCAGCTTGGCCTCGGAGAACTATGGCTACACCTTC. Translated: CASSLASENYGYTF.

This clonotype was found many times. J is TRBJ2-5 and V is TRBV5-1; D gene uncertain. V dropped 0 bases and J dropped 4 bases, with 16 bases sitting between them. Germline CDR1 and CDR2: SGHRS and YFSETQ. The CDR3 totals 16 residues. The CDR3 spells CASSLVRRTRGETQYF. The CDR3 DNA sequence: TGCGCCAGCAGCTTGGTTCGCAGAACGCGCGGAGAGACCCAGTACTTC.

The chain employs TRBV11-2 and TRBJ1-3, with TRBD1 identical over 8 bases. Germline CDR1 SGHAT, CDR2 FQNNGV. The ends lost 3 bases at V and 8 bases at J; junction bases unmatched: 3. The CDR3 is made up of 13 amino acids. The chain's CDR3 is CASSLTGVDTIYF. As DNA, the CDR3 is TGTGCCAGCAGCTTGACAGGGGTGGACACCATATATTTT. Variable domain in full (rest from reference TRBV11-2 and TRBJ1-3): EAGVAQSPRYKIIEKRQSVAFWCNPISGHATLYWYQQILGQGPKLLIQFQNNGVVDDSQLPKDRFSAERLKGVDSTLKIQPAKLEDSAVYLCASSLTGVDTIYFGEGSWLTVV.

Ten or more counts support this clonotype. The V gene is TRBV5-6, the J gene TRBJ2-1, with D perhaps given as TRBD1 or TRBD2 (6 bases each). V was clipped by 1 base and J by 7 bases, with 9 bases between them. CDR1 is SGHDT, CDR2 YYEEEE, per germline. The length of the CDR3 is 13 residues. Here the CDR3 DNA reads TGTGCCAGCAGCTTGTGGAGGGGGAATGAGCAGTTCTTC. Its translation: CASSLWRGNEQFF.

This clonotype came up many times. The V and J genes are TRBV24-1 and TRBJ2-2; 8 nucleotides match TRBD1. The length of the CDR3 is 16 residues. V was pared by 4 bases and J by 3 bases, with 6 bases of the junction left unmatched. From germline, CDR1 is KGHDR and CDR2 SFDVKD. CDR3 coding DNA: TGTGCCACCAGTGACTCGGACAGGGATTACACCGGGGAGCTGTTTTTT. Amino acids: CATSDSDRDYTGELFF.

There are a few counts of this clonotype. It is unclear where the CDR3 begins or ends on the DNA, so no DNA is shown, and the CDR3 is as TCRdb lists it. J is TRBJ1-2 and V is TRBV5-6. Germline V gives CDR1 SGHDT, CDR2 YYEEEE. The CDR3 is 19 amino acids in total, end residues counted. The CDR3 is CASSFYICSASTNNYGYTF.

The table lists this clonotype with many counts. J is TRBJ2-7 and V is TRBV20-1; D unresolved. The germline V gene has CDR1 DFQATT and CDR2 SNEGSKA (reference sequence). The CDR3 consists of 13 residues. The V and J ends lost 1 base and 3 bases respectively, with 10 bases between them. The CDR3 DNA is TGCAGTGCTAGAGGACGGGTCGTCTACGAGCAGTACTTC. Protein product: CSARGRVVYEQYF.

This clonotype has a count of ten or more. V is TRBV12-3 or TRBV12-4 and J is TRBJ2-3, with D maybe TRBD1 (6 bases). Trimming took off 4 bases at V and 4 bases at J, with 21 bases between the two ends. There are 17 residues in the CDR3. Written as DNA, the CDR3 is TGTGCCAGCAGTTCTCAGAGTGGGGGCGCCTTCCCAGATACGCAGTATTTT. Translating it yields CASSSQSGGAFPDTQYF.

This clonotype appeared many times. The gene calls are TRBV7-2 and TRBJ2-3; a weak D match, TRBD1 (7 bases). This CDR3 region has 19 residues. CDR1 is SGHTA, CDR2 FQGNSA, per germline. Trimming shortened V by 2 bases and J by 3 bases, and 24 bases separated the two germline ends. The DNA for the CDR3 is TGTGCCAGCAGCTTAAGGACAGGAGGGGGTGTGGGTCGGACAGATACGCAGTATTTT. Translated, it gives CASSLRTGGGVGRTDTQYF.

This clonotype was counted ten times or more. The CDR3 loop is CASSEIPGLAGPDTQYF. The CDR3 region has the DNA TGCGCCAGCAGCGAGATTCCGGGACTAGCGGGGCCAGATACGCAGTATTTT. The rearrangement joins TRBV5-1 to TRBJ2-3; 13 bases match TRBD2. V lost 4 bases and J lost 4; bases outside the gene matches: 9. The CDR3 contains 17 residues. Germline V lookup: CDR1 SGHRS, CDR2 YFSETQ.

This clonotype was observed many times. Here the CDR3 reads CSASPGGEGYGYTF. As DNA, the CDR3 is TGCAGTGCCTCCCCAGGGGGCGAGGGCTATGGCTACACCTTC. This rearrangement joins TRBV20-1 to TRBJ1-2; 8 nucleotides line up with TRBD1. This CDR3 region has 14 residues. The V gene's germline CDR1 is DFQATT and CDR2 SNEGSKA (reference sequence). After removal of 6 bases from V and 4 bases from J, the junction contained 10 bases not matched to a gene.

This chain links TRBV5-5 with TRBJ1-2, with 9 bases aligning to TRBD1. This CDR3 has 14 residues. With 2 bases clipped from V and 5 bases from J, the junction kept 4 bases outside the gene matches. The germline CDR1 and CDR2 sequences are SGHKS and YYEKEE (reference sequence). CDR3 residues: CASSFLDRGYGYTF. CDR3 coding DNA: TGTGCCAGCAGCTTCTTAGACAGGGGGTATGGCTACACCTTC.

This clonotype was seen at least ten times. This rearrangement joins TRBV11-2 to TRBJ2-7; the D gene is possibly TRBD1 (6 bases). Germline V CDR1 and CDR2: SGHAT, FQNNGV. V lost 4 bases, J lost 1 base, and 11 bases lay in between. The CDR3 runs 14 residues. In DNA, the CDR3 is TGTGCCAGCAGCTCCACCACAGGGTCCTACGAGCAGTACTTC. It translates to CASSSTTGSYEQYF.